The 19 T cell receptor beta chains below all came from one sample that was sequenced in a study of shared clonotypes between healthy human individuals. Some clones are missing from TCRdb's copy, which holds only in-frame ones; the method was immunoSEQ multiplex PCR. Among millions of clones, over 90% were seen once, and the ten largest hold 0.39%. Sequencing was performed on naive CD4+ T cells from PBMCs. As for subset: CD45RA+ positively selected. These receptor sequences come from a young man in good health. Some clones in this sample may be carry-over from other donors' samples.

J is TRBJ2-7 and V is TRBV29-1; D remains unclear. This CDR3 region has 12 residues. Trimming shortened V by 7 bases and J by 2 bases, and 12 bases separated the two germline ends. CDR1 is SQVTM and CDR2 is ANQGSEA in the germline V gene. This chain's CDR3 is CSANSAAYEQYF. CDR3 DNA: TGCAGCGCGAACTCGGCTGCCTACGAGCAGTACTTC.

The CDR3 loop reads CATSRDWGTSYEQYF. In nucleotides, the CDR3 is TGTGCCACCAGCAGAGATTGGGGGACATCCTACGAGCAGTACTTC. This sequence joins TRBV15 and TRBJ2-7; D is perhaps TRBD1 (6 bases). V gave up 0 bases and J gave up 1 base, with 10 bases separating them. The CDR3 spans 15 residues. Looked up from germline, CDR1 is LNHNV and CDR2 is YYDKDF (reference sequence).

This chain connects TRBV7-9 to TRBJ2-5, with D tentatively TRBD1 (6 bases). Germline-derived CDR1 and CDR2 are SEHNR and FQNEAQ (reference sequence). The CDR3 has 14 amino acids. V was shortened by 5 bases and J by 1 base, with 11 bases between the two germline ends. DNA for the CDR3: TGTGCCAGCAGCGTCCCAGGGGCCCAAGAGACCCAGTACTTC. Amino acids: CASSVPGAQETQYF.

The chain has TRBV5-1 and TRBJ1-5; D call uncertain. The CDR3 runs 12 residues. With 4 bases removed from V and 12 bases from J, the gap between germline ends came to 14 bases. Germline loops: CDR1 SGHRS, CDR2 YFSETQ. Here the CDR3 reads CASSPTDGSQHF. CDR3 sequence (DNA): TGCGCCAGCAGCCCCACGGACGGAAGCCAGCATTTT.

The chain has TRBV14 and TRBJ2-6, with a weak D call TRBD1 (5 bases). Trimming shortened V by 4 bases and J by 4 bases, and 17 bases separated the two germline ends. The CDR3 loop spans 17 amino acids. Germline V gene sequence: CDR1 SGHDN, CDR2 FVKESK. CDR3 nucleotide sequence: TGTGCCAGCAGCCCCTACTACCGACAGTCCGGGGCCAACGTCCTGACTTTC. It translates to CASSPYYRQSGANVLTF. The full variable domain, completed using reference TRBV14 and TRBJ2-6, is EAGVTQFPSHSVIEKGQTVTLRCDPISGHDNLYWYRRVMGKEIKFLLHFVKESKQDESGMPNNRFLAERTGGTYSTLKVQPAELEDSGVYFCASSPYYRQSGANVLTFGAGSRLTVL.

V usage is TRBV9 and J usage is TRBJ2-7; 11 bases line up with TRBD2. J was trimmed by 7 bases and V by 3 bases; bases with no gene match: 12. This CDR3 is 16 amino acids long. The germline gives CDR1 SGDLS, CDR2 YYNGEE. The CDR3 loop reads CASSDTSGSRIGEQYF. For the CDR3, the DNA is TGTGCCAGCAGCGACACTAGCGGGAGTCGGATTGGGGAGCAGTACTTC. Filled out from reference TRBV9 and TRBJ2-7, the complete variable domain reads DSGVTQTPKHLITATGQRVTLRCSPRSGDLSVYWYQQSLDQGLQFLIQYYNGEERAKGNILERFSAQQFPDLHSELNLSSLELGDSALYFCASSDTSGSRIGEQYFGPGTRLTVT.

The chain uses TRBV5-5 and TRBJ1-2; D may be TRBD1 (5 bases). The CDR3 spans 14 residues. Germline V gene sequence: CDR1 SGHKS, CDR2 YYEKEE (reference sequence). The ends were cut back, 3 bases at V and 2 bases at J, with 11 bases in the middle. CDR3 amino acids: CASSSPGRNYGYTF. The CDR3 DNA is TGTGCCAGCAGCTCGCCGGGACGGAACTATGGCTACACCTTC.

The CDR3 nucleotides read TGTGCCAGCAGCTTAGATGGCCTAGCGGGAGTCTATGAGCAGTTCTTC. Translated: CASSLDGLAGVYEQFF. The gene calls are TRBV7-2 and TRBJ2-1, with 10 bases that match TRBD2. The CDR3 totals 16 residues. The germline gives CDR1 SGHTA, CDR2 FQGNSA. V shed 1 base, J shed 8 bases, and the junction held 8 bases outside the gene matches.

V gene TRBV6-1 combines with J gene TRBJ2-2; no firm D call. Germline values: CDR1 MNHNS, CDR2 SASEGT. CDR3 size: 14 residues. Trimming cost V 7 bases and J 1 base, with 10 bases left between them. CDR3 DNA sequence: TGTGCCAGCACCCCTCGCGGGAACACCGGGGAGCTGTTTTTT. Encoded protein: CASTPRGNTGELFF.

The V gene is TRBV19, the J gene TRBJ2-2, with TRBD2 identical over 10 bases. The CDR3 consists of 16 residues. Germline CDR1 LNHDA, CDR2 SQIVND (reference sequence). The V gene end was trimmed by 0 bases and the J gene end by 7 bases; junction bases not matched to a gene: 5. CDR3 in DNA: TGTGCCAGTAGTATAGATCGGCTAGCGGGAGACGGGGAGCTGTTTTTT. As protein: CASSIDRLAGDGELFF.

This sequence joins TRBV11-2 and TRBJ2-7; D may be TRBD2 (5 bases). The CDR3 is 15 amino acids. V lost 1 base and J lost 2, with 12 bases in between. Germline V CDR1 and CDR2: SGHAT, FQNNGV. The CDR3 DNA reads as TGTGCCAGCAGCTTAGCCTGGTCGGGGACCTACGAGCAGTACTTC. Its protein product is CASSLAWSGTYEQYF.

This chain links TRBV15 with TRBJ2-3, with TRBD2 matching over 7 bases. Germline values: CDR1 LNHNV, CDR2 YYDKDF (reference sequence). The trim removed 0 bases at V and 0 bases at J, leaving 6 bases unmatched. The CDR3 loop spans 17 amino acids. The CDR3 loop is CATSRDVASGSTDTQYF. CDR3 nucleotides: TGTGCCACCAGCAGAGATGTGGCTAGCGGTAGCACAGATACGCAGTATTTT.

This clone showed up just once. The CDR3 DNA follows: TGTGCCTGGAGTCAGGGTGCAATGAGGCCCCAGCATTTT. This encodes CAWSQGAMRPQHF. The V and J genes are TRBV30 and TRBJ1-5; possible D gene TRBD1, 5 bases. Germline V CDR1 and CDR2: GTSNPN, SVGIG (reference sequence). V was cut by 2 bases and J by 9 bases, with 14 bases left in between. The CDR3 has 13 amino acids. Using reference TRBV30 and TRBJ1-5 for the parts outside the CDR3, the full variable domain is SQTIHQWPATLVQPVGSPLSLECTVEGTSNPNLYWYRQAAGRGLQLLFYSVGIGQISSEVPQNLSASRPQDRQFILSSKKLLLSDSGFYLCAWSQGAMRPQHFGDGTRLSIL.

Comment on this clone: Other nucleotide sequences from this sample produce the same CDR3. The chain uses TRBV7-2 and TRBJ2-6; no definite D call. The germline CDR1 and CDR2 sequences are SGHTA and FQGNSA. The germline V and J ends were trimmed by 2 bases and 4 bases, with 6 bases remaining between them. This CDR3 is built from 14 residues. CDR3 sequence (DNA): TGTGCCAGCAGCTTAAGATCAGGGGCCAACGTCCTGACTTTC. Translating gives CASSLRSGANVLTF. The full variable domain, completed using reference TRBV7-2 and TRBJ2-6, is GAGVSQSPSNKVTEKGKDVELRCDPISGHTALYWYRQSLGQGLEFLIYFQGNSAPDKSGLPSDRFSAERTGGSVSTLTIQRTQQEDSAVYLCASSLRSGANVLTFGAGSRLTVL.

V gene TRBV7-6 combines with J gene TRBJ2-7; TRBD2 matches at 8 bases. This CDR3 has 14 residues. Per the germline V gene, CDR1 is SGHVS and CDR2 is FNYEAQ. The V segment lost 5 bases and the J segment 3 bases; nucleotides outside the gene matches: 6. The CDR3 nucleotides are TGTGCCAGCAGCCTCCGGGGGGGGAACTACGAGCAGTACTTC. Translating it yields CASSLRGGNYEQYF.

The V and J genes are TRBV7-8 and TRBJ1-3; D is perhaps TRBD1 (5 bases). Trimming pared 2 bases from V and 0 bases from J, leaving 20 bases between. CDR3 size: 19 residues. Looked up from germline, CDR1 is SGHVS and CDR2 is FQNEAQ. The CDR3 loop is CASSLRPGSGRSSGNTIYF. The CDR3 DNA follows: TGTGCCAGCAGCTTAAGACCGGGGTCAGGGAGAAGCTCTGGAAACACCATATATTTT.

This sequence joins TRBV7-9 and TRBJ2-5; TRBD2 agrees at 7 bases. CDR3 length equals 16 residues. In germline, CDR1 is SEHNR, CDR2 FQNEAQ (reference sequence). The ends lost 0 bases at V and 1 base at J; junction bases unmatched: 5. CDR3 coding DNA: TGTGCCAGCAGCTTAGCTGGGGAGGGGCCCCAAGAGACCCAGTACTTC. It codes for CASSLAGEGPQETQYF.

The genes are TRBV28 and TRBJ1-5; D unresolved. Germline assignment: CDR1 MDHEN and CDR2 SYDVKM. This CDR3 region has 12 residues. Trimming shortened V by 5 bases and J by 5 bases, and 7 bases separated the two germline ends. The CDR3 here is CASSQLYQPQHF. The CDR3 region has the DNA TGTGCCAGCAGTCAACTTTATCAGCCCCAGCATTTT.

The V call is TRBV7-9, the J call TRBJ1-2, with D possibly matching TRBD1 (5 bases). The germline V gene has CDR1 SEHNR and CDR2 FQNEAQ (reference sequence). The CDR3 has 15 amino acids. The V end lost 6 bases, the J end lost 3 bases, and 17 bases lay between the germline ends. CDR3 residues: CASSSRAGAYYGYTF. The CDR3 coding sequence is TGTGCCAGCAGTTCCCGTGCCGGGGCATACTATGGCTACACCTTC.